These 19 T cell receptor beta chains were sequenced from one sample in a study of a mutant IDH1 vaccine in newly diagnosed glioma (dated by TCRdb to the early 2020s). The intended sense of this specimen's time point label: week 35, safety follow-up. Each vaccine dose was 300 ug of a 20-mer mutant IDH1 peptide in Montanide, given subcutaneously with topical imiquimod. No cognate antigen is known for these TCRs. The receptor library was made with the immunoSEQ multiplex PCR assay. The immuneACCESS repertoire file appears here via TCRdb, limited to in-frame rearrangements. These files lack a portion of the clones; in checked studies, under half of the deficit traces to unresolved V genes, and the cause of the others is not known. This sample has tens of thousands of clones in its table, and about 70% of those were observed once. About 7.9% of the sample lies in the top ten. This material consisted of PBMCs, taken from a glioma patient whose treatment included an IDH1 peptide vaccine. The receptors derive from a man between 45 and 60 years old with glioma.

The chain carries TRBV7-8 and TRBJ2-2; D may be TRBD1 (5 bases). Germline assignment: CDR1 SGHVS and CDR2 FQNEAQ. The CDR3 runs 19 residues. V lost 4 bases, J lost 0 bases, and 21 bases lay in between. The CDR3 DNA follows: TGTGCCAGCAGCTCCCTGGACATACCCTTTAAAACGAACACCGGGGAGCTGTTTTTT. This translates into CASSSLDIPFKTNTGELFF.

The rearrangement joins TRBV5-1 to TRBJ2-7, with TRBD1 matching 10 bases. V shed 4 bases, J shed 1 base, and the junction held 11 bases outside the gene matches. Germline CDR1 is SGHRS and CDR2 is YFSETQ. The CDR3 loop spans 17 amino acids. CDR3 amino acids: CASSLGQGGVMSYEQYF. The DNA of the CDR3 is TGCGCCAGCAGCCTCGGACAGGGGGGGGTAATGTCCTACGAGCAGTACTTC.

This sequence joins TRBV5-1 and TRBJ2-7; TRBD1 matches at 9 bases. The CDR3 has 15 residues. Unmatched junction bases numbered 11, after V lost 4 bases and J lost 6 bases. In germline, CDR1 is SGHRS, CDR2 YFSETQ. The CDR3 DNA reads TGCGCCAGCAGCCGCTCCGGGACAGGGTCGGGCGAGCAGTACTTC. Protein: CASSRSGTGSGEQYF.

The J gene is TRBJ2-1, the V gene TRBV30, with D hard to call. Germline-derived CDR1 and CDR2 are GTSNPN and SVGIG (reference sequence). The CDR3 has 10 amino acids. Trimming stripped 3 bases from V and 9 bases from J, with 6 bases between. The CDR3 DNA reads TGTGCCTGGAGCCTGGGTGAGCAGTTCTTC. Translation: CAWSLGEQFF. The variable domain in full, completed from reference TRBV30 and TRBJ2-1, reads SQTIHQWPATLVQPVGSPLSLECTVEGTSNPNLYWYRQAAGRGLQLLFYSVGIGQISSEVPQNLSASRPQDRQFILSSKKLLLSDSGFYLCAWSLGEQFFGPGTRLTVL.

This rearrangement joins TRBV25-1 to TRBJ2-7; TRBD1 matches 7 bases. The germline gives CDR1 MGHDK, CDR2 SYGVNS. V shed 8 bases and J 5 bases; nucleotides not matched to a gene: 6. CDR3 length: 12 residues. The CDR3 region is CASEDRVHEQYF. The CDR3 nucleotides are TGTGCCAGCGAAGACAGGGTCCACGAGCAGTACTTC.

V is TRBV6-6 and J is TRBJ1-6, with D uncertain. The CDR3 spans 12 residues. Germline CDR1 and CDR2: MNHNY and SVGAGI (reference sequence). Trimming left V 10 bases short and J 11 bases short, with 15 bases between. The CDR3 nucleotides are TGTGCCACCAGAAAGGAGAGTACACCCCTCCACTTT. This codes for CATRKESTPLHF.

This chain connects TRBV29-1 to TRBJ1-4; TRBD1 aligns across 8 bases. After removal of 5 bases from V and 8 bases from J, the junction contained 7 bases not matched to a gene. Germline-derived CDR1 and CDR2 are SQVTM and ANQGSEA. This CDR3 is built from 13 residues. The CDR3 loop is CSVTWDRREKLFF. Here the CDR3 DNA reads TGCAGCGTTACCTGGGACAGGCGCGAAAAACTGTTTTTT.

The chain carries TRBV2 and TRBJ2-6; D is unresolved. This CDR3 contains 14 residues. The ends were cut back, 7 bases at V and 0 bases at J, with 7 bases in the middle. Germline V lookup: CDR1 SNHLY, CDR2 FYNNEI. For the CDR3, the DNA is TGTGCCAGCAAGCGAGGCTCTGGGGCCAACGTCCTGACTTTC. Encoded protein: CASKRGSGANVLTF.

The CDR3 DNA is TGTGCCAGCAGCAATAGCAGGGGATACGGTCAGCCCCAGCATTTT. Protein product: CASSNSRGYGQPQHF. The chain couples TRBV21-1 to TRBJ1-5; the table assigns TRBD1, which was not confirmed against the DNA. TRBV21-1 corresponds to a pseudogene. The CDR3 is 15 amino acids.

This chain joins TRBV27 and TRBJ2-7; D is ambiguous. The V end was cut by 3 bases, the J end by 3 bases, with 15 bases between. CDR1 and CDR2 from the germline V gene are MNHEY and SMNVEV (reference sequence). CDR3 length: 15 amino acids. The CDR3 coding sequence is TGTGCCAGCAGTTTGGGCTTTACGCTCGGCTACGAGCAGTACTTC. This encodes CASSLGFTLGYEQYF.

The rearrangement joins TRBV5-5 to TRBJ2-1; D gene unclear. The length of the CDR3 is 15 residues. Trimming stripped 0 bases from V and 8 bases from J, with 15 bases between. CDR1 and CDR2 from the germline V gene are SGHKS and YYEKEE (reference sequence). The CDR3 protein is CASSLDTTRGYEQFF. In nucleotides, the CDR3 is TGTGCCAGCAGCTTGGACACTACGCGCGGCTATGAGCAGTTCTTC.

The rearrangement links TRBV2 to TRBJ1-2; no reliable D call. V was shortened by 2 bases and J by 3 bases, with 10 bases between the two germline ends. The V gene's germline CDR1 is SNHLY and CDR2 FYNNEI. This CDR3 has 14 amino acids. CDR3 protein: CASSEFEGDYGYTF. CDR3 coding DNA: TGTGCCAGCAGTGAATTTGAGGGTGACTATGGCTACACCTTC.

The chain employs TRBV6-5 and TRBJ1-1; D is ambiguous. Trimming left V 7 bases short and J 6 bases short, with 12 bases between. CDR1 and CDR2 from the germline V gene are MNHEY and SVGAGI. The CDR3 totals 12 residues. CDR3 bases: TGTGCCAGCATTAATCAGAGGGCTGAAGCTTTCTTT. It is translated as CASINQRAEAFF.

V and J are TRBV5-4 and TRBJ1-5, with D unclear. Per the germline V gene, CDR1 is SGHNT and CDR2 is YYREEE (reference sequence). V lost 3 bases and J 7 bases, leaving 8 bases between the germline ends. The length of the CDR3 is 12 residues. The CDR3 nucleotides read TGTGCCAGCAGCTACAAGGACCAGCCCCAGCATTTT. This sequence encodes CASSYKDQPQHF.

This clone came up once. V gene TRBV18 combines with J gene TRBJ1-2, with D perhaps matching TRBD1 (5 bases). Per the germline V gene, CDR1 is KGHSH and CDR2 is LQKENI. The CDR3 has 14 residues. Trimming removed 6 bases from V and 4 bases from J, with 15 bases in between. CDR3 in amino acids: CASSLRGAAYGYTF. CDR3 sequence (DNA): TGTGCCAGCTCTCTTCGCGGGGCAGCCTATGGCTACACCTTC.

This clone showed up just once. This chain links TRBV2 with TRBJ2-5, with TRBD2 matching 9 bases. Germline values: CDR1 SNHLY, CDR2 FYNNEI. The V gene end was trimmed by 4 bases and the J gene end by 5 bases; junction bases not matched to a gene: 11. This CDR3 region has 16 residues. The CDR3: CASSGLGGGARETQYF. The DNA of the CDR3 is TGTGCCAGCAGTGGTCTAGGCGGGGGGGCCCGGGAGACCCAGTACTTC.

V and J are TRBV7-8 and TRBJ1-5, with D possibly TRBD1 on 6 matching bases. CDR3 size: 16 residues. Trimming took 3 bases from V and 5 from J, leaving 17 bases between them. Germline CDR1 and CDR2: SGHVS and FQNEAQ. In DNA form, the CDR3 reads TGTGCCAGCAGCTTTAGGGGGTATAGGGGTGATCAGCCCCAGCATTTT. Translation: CASSFRGYRGDQPQHF. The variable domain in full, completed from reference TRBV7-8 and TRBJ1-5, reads GAGVSQSPRYKVAKRGQDVALRCDPISGHVSLFWYQQALGQGPEFLTYFQNEAQLDKSGLPSDRFFAERPEGSVSTLKIQRTQQEDSAVYLCASSFRGYRGDQPQHFGDGTRLSIL.

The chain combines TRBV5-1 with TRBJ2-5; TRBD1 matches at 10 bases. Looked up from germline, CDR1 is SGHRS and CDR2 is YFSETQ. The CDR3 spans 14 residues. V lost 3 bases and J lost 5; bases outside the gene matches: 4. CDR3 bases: TGCGCCAGCAGCTGGGACAGGGGTGACGAGACCCAGTACTTC. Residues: CASSWDRGDETQYF.

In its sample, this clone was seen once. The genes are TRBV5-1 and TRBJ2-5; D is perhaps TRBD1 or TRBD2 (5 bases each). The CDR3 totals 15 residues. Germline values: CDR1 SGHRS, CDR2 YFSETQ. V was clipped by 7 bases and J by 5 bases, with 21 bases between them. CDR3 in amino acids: CASSPVGTTKETQYF. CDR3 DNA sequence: TGCGCCAGCTCCCCGGTTGGGACGACCAAGGAGACCCAGTACTTC.